Here is one T cell receptor (beta chain) with its context. This clonotype was picked up a small number of times. Its antigen is still unknown. No much larger clonotype is one base removed from it; base qualities were not supplied. This record comes from a study of blood T cells in healthy people across ages (dated by TCRdb to 2015 to 2017). With regard to the full study: In model experiments, template switching captured about one uniquely barcoded TCR beta cDNA molecule for every two T cells. The study measured age-related changes in TCR beta repertoire diversity using deep sequencing normalized with unique cDNA molecular identifiers. The donors were split into four age groups: young (average approximately 16 years), middle-aged (about 40), aged (roughly 68) and long-lived (roughly 80). Two additional independent replicas of 1 million unique cDNA reads from the same blood draw were analyzed for two donors (one aged 18 to 30 and one aged 80 or older). The paper as a whole reports these results and caveats: Compared with the aged group, the long-lived group had more naive CD4+ T cells, fewer expanded clones and increased TCR diversity, suggesting age selection. Donor CMV infection status was unknown, potentially confounding age-related changes in expanded clonotypes. Observed TCR beta diversity per million T cells fell roughly linearly with age, and a significant reduction was already apparent by age approximately 41. Since profiling was done on bulk unsorted PBMCs, naive and antigen-experienced compartments could not be conclusively compared. Observed TCR beta diversity correlated strongly with the percentage of naive T cells measured by flow cytometry. Estimates of total diversity based on one million sequenced T cells were regarded as lower bounds and as underestimates.

The 39 donors, aged roughly 6 to 95 years, were systemically healthy Caucasian individuals from Russia. Around 9.7 milliliters of peripheral blood were collected from each donor into EDTA-treated Vacutainer tubes. Ficoll-Paque density-gradient centrifugation was used to isolate PBMCs, with at least 6 million per sample. Total RNA, at least 6 micrograms per sample, was extracted from PBMCs with Trizol reagent. For every donor, an aliquot of PBMCs went through flow cytometry to measure the percentages of naive CD45RAhigh/CD27high T cells. CDR1 and CDR2 are drawn from the germline V gene: SGHTA, FQGNSA. The CDR3 measures 15 amino acids from cysteine to phenylalanine. Only CDR3 DNA is held: 45 bases, read in frame from base 1. Trimming at the junction amounts to 1 base on V and 2 bases on J, and the germline ends lie 10 bases apart. The library came from 5' RACE. Sequencing instrument: Illumina HiSeq 2500. A second roughly 6 to 12 cycle PCR used a sample-barcoded 5' primer and a J-beta primer mix. Each TCR beta cDNA molecule received a unique molecular identifier from a template-switch 5' adaptor carrying 12 random nucleotides. Each sample yielded at least 2.5 million CDR3-containing paired-end reads. First-strand cDNA was synthesized from all RNA with the Mint cDNA synthesis kit, primed by a TRBC-specific oligonucleotide. Following uracil-DNA glycosylase treatment, a first 18-cycle PCR with universal primers M1SS and BC2_uni_R was performed on all cDNA. As for the authors' bioinformatics: For normalization, 1 million high-quality reads, each with a distinct molecular identifier, were randomly selected from each sample. Reads sharing molecular identifiers were discarded rather than binned into consensus sequences. CDR3 identification, clonotype clustering and error correction used MiTCR with a Q25 quality threshold and the strictest error-elimination algorithm. Lower-bound total TCR beta diversity was estimated with a nonparametric unseen species model using Euler transformation. Clones were called with MiXCR by TCRdb after fastp trimmed the public reads at Q25, and only in-frame beta chains were retained. Under each unique CDR3 protein, matching rows form one entry showing the most common genes and DNA. The V and J calls, along with clone size, are taken from TCRdb and not from the paper's own processing. The sample records 800,000 or so distinct CDR3 sequences, roughly 25% of which are singletons. Under 4% of the sample lies in the top ten.

The sample was also linked to a second study, of T cells of mothers and their children. The second paper further reports: The donors were nine systemically healthy Caucasian individuals, made up of three mothers and their six children. cDNA synthesis consumed the entire amount of extracted RNA, loaded at about 1.5 ug RNA in each 15 ul reaction. Sample barcodes and 2-4 random nucleotides were added via the M1S primer in the second PCR. Over 8.5 million TCR beta CDR3 reads came from each mother, compared with around 3 million reads from each child. Thymic selection shapes the output of TCR recombination in a similar way in related and unrelated pairs, and inherited differences have a minor effect. Related mother-child pairs always showed normalized repertoire overlap that was slightly higher than in unrelated mother-child pairs, though the difference was never significant. With a sensitivity of approximately 92 clones per million clonotypes, no persistent microchimeric T cell clones were detected. In the study, deep NGS was used to compare the TCR beta repertoires of mothers and children, and features distinguishing related mother-child pairs from unrelated individuals were sought. The mean age was roughly 40 +/- 4 years for the mothers and approximately 11 +/- 4 years for the children. After adapter ligation with NEBNext reagents, the libraries were sequenced on Illumina HiSeq 2000 with 100+100 nt paired-end reads. Mother and child libraries were prepared a month apart and sequenced in separate runs to prevent cross-contamination. Each donor had between roughly 450,000 and 2,300,000 distinct TCR beta clonotypes identified. Naive TCR beta clonotypes were estimated from low-frequency clonotypes matched to each donor's FACS-determined naive share, without sorting.

Sequencing used blood. The sequence links TRBV7-2 to TRBJ2-3, with the D segment identity uncertain. This clonotype was obtained from a boy younger than 18 in good health. The sequence in DNA is TGTGCCAGCAGCTTAGGCAGGTCCTACACAGATACGCAGTATTTT. Its coded protein is CASSLGRSYTDTQYF.